This record covers a single T cell receptor (beta chain). What it recognizes is unknown. These data originate in a study of cytomegalovirus exposure and HLA in healthy donors. Study-level background: As an earlier analysis found, roughly 180 million T cells yielded about 120 million unique TCR beta sequences.

PCR used 60 Vbeta primers and 13 Jbeta primers. Profiling relied on immunoSEQ multiplex PCR, and the TCRdb table lists in-frame clones only, not all of them. The data hold approximately 180,000 clones, with roughly 80% observed a single time. Whole-study findings and limits: Researchers reported in a later analysis that a missense DCLRE1C variant was tied to TCR beta V- and J-gene trimming.

This TCR was recovered from a woman aged 45-59 years in good health and CMV-seronegative. The specimen sequenced was PBMCs.

The CDR3 loop is CASSATSGTTSSTDTQYF. CDR3 bases: TGTGCCAGCAGTGCGACTAGCGGGACGACTTCTTCCACAGATACGCAGTATTTT. The chain uses TRBV7-9 and TRBJ2-3; 11 bases align to TRBD2. Germline V CDR1 and CDR2: SEHNR, FQNEAQ (reference sequence). The CDR3 loop spans 18 amino acids. Trimming removed 6 bases from V and 2 bases from J; junction bases left unmatched: 13.